The T cell receptor beta chain under discussion was sequenced for a study of T cells in Graves' hyperthyroidism and ophthalmopathy. The CDR3 sequence is 15 residues long. CDR1 and CDR2 from the germline V gene are MDHEN and SYDVKM. The V end lost 6 bases, the J end lost 0 bases, and 13 bases lay between the germline ends. Amplification of TCR beta CDR3 regions used RNA as the template. HTBI primers were the set used in a first-round RT-PCR of the TCR CDR3. One entry per CDR3 protein results from TCRdb running MiXCR on the multiplex PCR reads. This table holds some 690,000 distinct CDR3 sequences, 15% to 20% found once.

The sequenced material came from blood. The receptor was derived from a man aged 45-65 years with Graves' hyperthyroidism. The chain recombines TRBV28 with TRBJ2-3; D is uncertain. The CDR3 DNA sequence: TGTGCCAGCAGACCCTCGGCGGCTAGCACAGATACGCAGTATTTT. Protein: CASRPSAASTDTQYF.